In this sample, the clone carrying this T cell receptor beta chain turned up many times. Its antigen is unknown. Time point noted: newly diagnosed GD, antithyroid drugs for less than 3 months. RNA from PBMCs was the source of the TCR library. This sample is drawn from a study of regulatory T cells in long-lasting Graves disease. Looking at the study overall: For a period under 3 months, newly diagnosed Graves' patients had taken antithyroid drugs. Overall study findings and caveats: Persistent Graves' patients showed less TCR diversity than newly diagnosed ones.

Both iRepertoire HTBI primers and Arm-PCR of CDR3 regions were used to build the TCR beta libraries. One entry per CDR3 protein, called by TCRdb with MiXCR from the multiplex PCR reads. The sample consists of over 200,000 distinct CDR3 sequences, around 20% of them appearing once. The germline gives CDR1 MNHEY, CDR2 SVGEGT. Trimming cost V 5 bases and J 6 bases; bases outside gene matches: 13. The CDR3 covers 16 residues. This chain connects TRBV6-2 or TRBV6-3 to TRBJ2-7; 10 bases are shared with TRBD2. The sequencing here drew on peripheral blood mononuclear cells (PBMCs), taken at new diagnosis, from a patient treated with antithyroid drugs. This sequence originates from a female donor with Graves disease. The CDR3 is CASSEEPAGGPIEQYF. As DNA, the CDR3 is TGTGCCAGCAGTGAAGAGCCAGCGGGAGGGCCCATCGAGCAGTACTTC.